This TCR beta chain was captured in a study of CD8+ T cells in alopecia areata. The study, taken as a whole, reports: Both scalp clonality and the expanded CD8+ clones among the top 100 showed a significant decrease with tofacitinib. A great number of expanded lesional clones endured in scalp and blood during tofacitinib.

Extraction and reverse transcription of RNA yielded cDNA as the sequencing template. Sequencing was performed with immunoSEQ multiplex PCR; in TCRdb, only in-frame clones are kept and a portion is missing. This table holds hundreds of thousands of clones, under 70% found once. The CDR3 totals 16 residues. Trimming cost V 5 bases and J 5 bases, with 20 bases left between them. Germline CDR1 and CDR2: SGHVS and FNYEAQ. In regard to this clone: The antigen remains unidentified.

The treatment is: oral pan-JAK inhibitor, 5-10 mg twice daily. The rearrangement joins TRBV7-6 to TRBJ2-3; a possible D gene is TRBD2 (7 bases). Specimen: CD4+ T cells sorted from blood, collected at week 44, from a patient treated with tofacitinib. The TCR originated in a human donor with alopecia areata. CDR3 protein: CASSPRGGGPEDTQYF. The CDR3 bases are TGTGCCAGCAGCCCCCGAGGGGGGGGGCCGGAAGATACGCAGTATTTT.